The 20 T cell receptor beta chains below were found in one sample sequenced in a study of shared clonotypes between healthy human individuals. Profiling relied on immunoSEQ multiplex PCR, and the TCRdb table lists in-frame clones only, not all of them. The table records roughly 500,000 clones, 76% of them present only once. Specimen: PBMCs. All receptors come from a middle-aged woman in good health. Some clones in this sample may be carry-over from other donors' samples.

To note about this clone: A single base is all that separates this from a far larger clone, so a read error is likely. This specimen includes other DNA sequences encoding the same CDR3. The J gene is TRBJ2-7, the V gene TRBV28; D call uncertain. The V gene lost 5 bases and the J gene lost 4 bases, with 15 bases spanning the gap. The V gene's germline CDR1 is MDHEN and CDR2 SYDVKM. This CDR3 is 14 amino acids long. The CDR3, as DNA: TGTGCCAGCAGTCCAATGAGTGGCCCTTACGAGCAGTACTTC. This encodes CASSPMSGPYEQYF.

Only a few counts were recorded for this clone. The same CDR3 is also encoded by other DNA sequences in this sample. The V call is TRBV5-1, the J call TRBJ2-2; unclear D gene. CDR3 size: 14 residues. The V gene lost 4 bases and the J gene lost 2 bases, with 9 bases spanning the gap. CDR1 SGHRS and CDR2 YFSETQ come from the germline V gene. The DNA for the CDR3 is TGCGCCAGCAGCGGTTCAGGAAACACCGGGGAGCTGTTTTTT. It specifies CASSGSGNTGELFF.

This clone was counted between two and nine times. Different DNA sequences within this sample yield the same CDR3. The chain employs TRBV9 and TRBJ2-3, with TRBD2 as a possible D gene (5 bases). The CDR3 totals 16 residues. Germline-derived CDR1 and CDR2 are SGDLS and YYNGEE. Deletions cut 0 bases from V and 3 bases from J, with 14 bases between. In nucleotides, the CDR3 is TGTGCCAGCAGCGTAGTAGGGCTAGCAGCAACAGATACGCAGTATTTT. It is translated as CASSVVGLAATDTQYF.

This clone has only one observation. The chain recombines TRBV19 with TRBJ1-1, with 7 positions matching TRBD1. V was pared by 7 bases and J by 0 bases, with 5 bases of the junction left unmatched. Germline V gives CDR1 LNHDA, CDR2 SQIVND (reference sequence). The CDR3 totals 14 residues. The CDR3, as DNA: TGTGCCAGTACTACAGGGGTAGTGAACACTGAAGCTTTCTTT. It translates to CASTTGVVNTEAFF.

The chain carries TRBV29-1 and TRBJ1-1; D is undetermined. Looked up from germline, CDR1 is SQVTM and CDR2 is ANQGSEA. Trimming removed 7 bases from V and 7 bases from J, with 13 bases in between. This CDR3 contains 11 residues. Here the CDR3 DNA reads TGCAGCGCTTTTACTCCGAATGAAGCTTTCTTT. Translated, it gives CSAFTPNEAFF.

The rearrangement uses TRBV18 and TRBJ1-1; 9 bases align to TRBD1. The CDR3 spans 16 residues. The V segment lost 0 bases and the J segment 4 bases; nucleotides outside the gene matches: 6. The germline gives CDR1 KGHSH, CDR2 LQKENI. The CDR3 sequence: CASSPPKGTGSTEAFF. As DNA, the CDR3 is TGTGCCAGCTCACCACCGAAAGGGACAGGGTCCACTGAAGCTTTCTTT.

CDR3 DNA sequence: TGTGCCAGCAGTGGTCTAGCGGGGCCGAGGGGCGAGCAGTACTTC. It codes for CASSGLAGPRGEQYF. The chain has TRBV2 and TRBJ2-7; 9 positions match TRBD2. The V gene's germline CDR1 is SNHLY and CDR2 FYNNEI. This CDR3 comprises 15 residues. After removal of 4 bases from V and 6 bases from J, the junction contained 10 bases not matched to a gene. The variable domain in full, completed from reference TRBV2 and TRBJ2-7, reads EPEVTQTPSHQVTQMGQEVILRCVPISNHLYFYWYRQILGQKVEFLVSFYNNEISEKSEIFDDQFSVERPDGSNFTLKIRSTKLEDSAMYFCASSGLAGPRGEQYFGPGTRLTVT.

The chain carries TRBV5-1 and TRBJ2-3; D ambiguous. Per germline, CDR1 SGHRS and CDR2 YFSETQ. The CDR3 extends over 14 amino acids. Deletions cut 9 bases from V and 0 bases from J, with 14 bases between. In DNA form, the CDR3 reads TGCGCCACCGCTGAAGCGCCTAGCACAGATACGCAGTATTTT. Amino acid sequence: CATAEAPSTDTQYF. Full variable domain (remainder filled in from reference TRBV5-1 and TRBJ2-3): KAGVTQTPRYLIKTRGQQVTLSCSPISGHRSVSWYQQTPGQGLQFLFEYFSETQRNKGNFPGRFSGRQFSNSRSEMNVSTLELGDSALYLCATAEAPSTDTQYFGPGTRLTVL.

The chain is built from TRBV11-2 and TRBJ2-5, with 7 bases identical to TRBD2. The CDR3 sequence is 15 residues long. Looked up from germline, CDR1 is SGHAT and CDR2 is FQNNGV. The V segment lost 3 bases and the J segment 2 bases; nucleotides outside the gene matches: 6. The CDR3 DNA follows: TGTGCCAGCAGCTTCAATGCGGGAGATCAAGAGACCCAGTACTTC. Its translation is CASSFNAGDQETQYF.

The chain joins TRBV21-1 to TRBJ1-1. TRBV21-1 represents a pseudogene. This CDR3 comprises 16 residues. The CDR3 nucleotides read TGTGCCAGCAGCAAAGAGGGCAGAGAGGGGAACACTGAAGCTTTCTTT. It specifies CASSKEGREGNTEAFF.

The V and J genes are TRBV14 and TRBJ2-1, with a tentative D call TRBD1 (6 bases). In germline, CDR1 is SGHDN, CDR2 FVKESK. CDR3 length: 17 residues. V was clipped by 4 bases and J by 0 bases, with 16 bases between them. The CDR3 coding sequence is TGTGCCAGCAGCCCTCCGGGACACATTAGCTCCTACAATGAGCAGTTCTTC. Residues: CASSPPGHISSYNEQFF.

This chain uses TRBV29-1 with TRBJ2-1, with 10 bases lining up with TRBD2. Germline V lookup: CDR1 SQVTM, CDR2 ANQGSEA. The CDR3 contains 15 residues. V trimming: 6 bases; J trimming: 7 bases; junction bases outside the gene matches: 12. This CDR3 is CSVTSGKSLGNEQFF. The CDR3, as DNA: TGCAGCGTAACTAGCGGGAAGAGCCTAGGGAATGAGCAGTTCTTC.

The genes are TRBV11-3 and TRBJ2-7, with a weak D call TRBD2 (7 bases). Germline CDR1 SGHNT, CDR2 YENEEA. Trimming took off 5 bases at V and 0 bases at J, with 11 bases between the two ends. The CDR3 extends over 14 amino acids. CDR3 amino acids: CASSPRGGSYEQYF. The CDR3 DNA is TGTGCCAGCAGCCCTAGGGGGGGCTCCTACGAGCAGTACTTC.

This clone appeared a single time. Other DNA variants within this sample encode the same CDR3. The chain links TRBV18 to TRBJ2-7; D remains unclear. The CDR3 extends over 11 amino acids. Trimming removed 6 bases from V and 4 bases from J, with 7 bases in between. Per the germline V gene, CDR1 is KGHSH and CDR2 is LQKENI. Written as DNA, the CDR3 is TGTGCCAGCTCTCCTCAATACGAGCAGTACTTC. Translation gives CASSPQYEQYF.

This chain uses TRBV18 with TRBJ2-7, with 8 bases lining up with TRBD1. Germline CDR1 is KGHSH and CDR2 is LQKENI. J lost 5 bases, V lost 3 bases, and 9 bases had no gene match. This CDR3 spans 15 amino acids. CDR3 residues: CASSPQGQGGDEQYF. CDR3 coding DNA: TGTGCCAGCTCACCCCAAGGACAGGGTGGGGACGAGCAGTACTTC. Looking up the rest from reference TRBV18 and TRBJ2-7 gives the full variable domain: NAGVMQNPRHLVRRRGQEARLRCSPMKGHSHVYWYRQLPEEGLKFMVYLQKENIIDESGMPKERFSAEFPKEGPSILRIQQVVRGDSAAYFCASSPQGQGGDEQYFGPGTRLTVT.

This clone came up once. The chain uses TRBV9 and TRBJ2-3; D is possibly TRBD1 or TRBD2 (6 bases each). Trimming shortened V by 0 bases and J by 2 bases, and 16 bases separated the two germline ends. The CDR3 covers 17 residues. The germline V gene encodes CDR1 SGDLS and CDR2 YYNGEE. The CDR3 sequence is CASSVGGAPGATDTQYF. CDR3 DNA: TGTGCCAGCAGCGTAGGGGGGGCCCCGGGGGCCACAGATACGCAGTATTTT.

This chain connects TRBV14 to TRBJ2-2; 12 bases are a match to TRBD2. The trim removed 3 bases at V and 3 bases at J, leaving 2 bases unmatched. The CDR3 covers 16 residues. The germline CDR1 and CDR2 sequences are SGHDN and FVKESK. DNA for the CDR3: TGTGCCAGCAGCCAGACTAGCGGGAGTGACACCGGGGAGCTGTTTTTT. Its translation is CASSQTSGSDTGELFF.

This chain links TRBV7-6 with TRBJ1-3; 9 bases align to TRBD1. V was pared by 0 bases and J by 0 bases, with 12 bases of the junction left unmatched. The CDR3 runs 20 residues. Germline CDR1 reads SGHVS; CDR2 reads FNYEAQ. Here the CDR3 DNA reads TGTGCCAGCAGCTTAGCGACGGGGACAGGGATCCCATACTCTGGAAACACCATATATTTT. This sequence encodes CASSLATGTGIPYSGNTIYF.

V and J are TRBV7-3 and TRBJ2-3; 9 bases are a match to TRBD2. Per the germline V gene, CDR1 is SGHTA and CDR2 is FQGTGA. The CDR3 covers 15 residues. V shed 0 bases and J 5 bases; nucleotides not matched to a gene: 3. CDR3 sequence: CASSLTSGSIDTQYF. CDR3 bases: TGTGCCAGCAGCTTAACTAGCGGGAGTATAGATACGCAGTATTTT.

This chain connects TRBV6-5 to TRBJ2-1; D is ambiguous. Germline V CDR1 and CDR2: MNHEY, SVGAGI. The V end was cut by 3 bases, the J end by 0 bases, with 9 bases between. This CDR3 region has 15 residues. The CDR3 here is CASSYHGSSYNEQFF. CDR3 DNA sequence: TGTGCCAGCAGTTATCACGGTTCCTCCTACAATGAGCAGTTCTTC.